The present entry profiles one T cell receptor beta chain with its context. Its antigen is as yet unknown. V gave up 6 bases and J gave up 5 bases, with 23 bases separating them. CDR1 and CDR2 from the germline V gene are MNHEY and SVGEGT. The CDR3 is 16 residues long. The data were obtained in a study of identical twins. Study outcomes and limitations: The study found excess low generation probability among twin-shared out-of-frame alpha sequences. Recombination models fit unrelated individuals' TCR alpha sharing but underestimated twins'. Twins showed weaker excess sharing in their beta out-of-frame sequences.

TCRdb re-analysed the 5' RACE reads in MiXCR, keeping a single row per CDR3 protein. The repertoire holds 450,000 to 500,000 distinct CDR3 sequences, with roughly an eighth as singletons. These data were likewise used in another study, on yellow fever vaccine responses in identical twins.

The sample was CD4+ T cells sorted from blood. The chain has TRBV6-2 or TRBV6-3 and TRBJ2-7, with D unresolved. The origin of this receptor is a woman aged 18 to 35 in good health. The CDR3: CASSFLVTASRNEQYF. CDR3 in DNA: TGTGCCAGCAGCTTCCTCGTGACTGCGTCCCGTAACGAGCAGTACTTC.